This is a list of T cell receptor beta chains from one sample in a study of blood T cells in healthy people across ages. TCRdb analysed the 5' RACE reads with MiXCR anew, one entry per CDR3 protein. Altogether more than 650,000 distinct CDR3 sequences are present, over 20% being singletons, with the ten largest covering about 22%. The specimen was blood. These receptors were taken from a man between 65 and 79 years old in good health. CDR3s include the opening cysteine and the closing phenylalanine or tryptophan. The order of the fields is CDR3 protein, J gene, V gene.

CDR3: CSVESAGPSTF; J: TRBJ1-2; V: TRBV29-1
CDR3: CSAARTQYRRNEQFF; J: TRBJ2-1; V: TRBV20-1
CDR3: CSADTGVGTEAFF; J: TRBJ1-1; V: TRBV29-1
CDR3: CASSFQTQTEAFF; J: TRBJ1-1; V: TRBV12-3/TRBV12-4
CDR3: CSVEKAGGTLRGTQYF; J: TRBJ2-3; V: TRBV29-1
CDR3: CASSSTPGQGATEAFF; J: TRBJ1-1; V: TRBV7-9
CDR3: CASSTDRSLETQYF; J: TRBJ2-5; V: TRBV7-8
CDR3: CASSIPGAIGAFF; J: TRBJ1-1; V: TRBV19
CDR3: CASSLAWGNEQFF; J: TRBJ2-1; V: TRBV7-3
CDR3: CASSLGVAGNSYEQYF; J: TRBJ2-7; V: TRBV5-1
CDR3: CASSLVAARTEYHTF; J: TRBJ1-2; V: TRBV7-9
CDR3: CASSQGVWTDTEYF; J: TRBJ2-3; V: TRBV12-3/TRBV12-4
CDR3: CASSPSTEAFF; J: TRBJ1-1; V: TRBV18
CDR3: CASRPRGGQETQYF; J: TRBJ2-5; V: TRBV7-9
CDR3: CSADQLLVGDGNYGYTF; J: TRBJ1-2; V: TRBV20-1
CDR3: CASSPRYEQYF; J: TRBJ2-7; V: TRBV12-3/TRBV12-4
CDR3: CAWIWGTNYGYTF; J: TRBJ1-2; V: TRBV30
CDR3: CASSFGQVQRGQETQYF; J: TRBJ2-5; V: TRBV28
CDR3: CTSSYSGAGQYGGTDTQYF; J: TRBJ2-3; V: TRBV6-5